The source of this T cell receptor (beta chain) is a study of T and B cells in COVID-19 patients. About the research overall: COVID-19 patients gave peripheral blood either during active infection or after recovery.

Multiplex PCR with BIOMED2 TRB-A/B primer pools amplified TRB rearrangements. TCRdb analysed the multiplex PCR reads with MiXCR anew, one entry per CDR3 protein. Among more than 9,000 distinct CDR3 sequences listed, 30% were seen once. Of note for this clonotype: A much larger clone differs from this one at a single base, so this may be a read error.

CDR3 length: 15 residues. Germline V gene sequence: CDR1 LNHDA, CDR2 SQIVND (reference sequence). Trimming cost V 5 bases and J 3 bases, with 13 bases left between them. Each TRB amplification used roughly 220-550 ng of genomic DNA from blood. The sequencing sample was made of blood. The TCR originated in a human donor with active COVID-19. The chain joins TRBV19 to TRBJ2-2; D remains ambiguous. CDR3 sequence reads: CASSAYACDTGELFF. CDR3 coding DNA: TGTGCCAGTAGTGCCTACGCGTGTGACACCGGGGAGCTGTTTTTT.